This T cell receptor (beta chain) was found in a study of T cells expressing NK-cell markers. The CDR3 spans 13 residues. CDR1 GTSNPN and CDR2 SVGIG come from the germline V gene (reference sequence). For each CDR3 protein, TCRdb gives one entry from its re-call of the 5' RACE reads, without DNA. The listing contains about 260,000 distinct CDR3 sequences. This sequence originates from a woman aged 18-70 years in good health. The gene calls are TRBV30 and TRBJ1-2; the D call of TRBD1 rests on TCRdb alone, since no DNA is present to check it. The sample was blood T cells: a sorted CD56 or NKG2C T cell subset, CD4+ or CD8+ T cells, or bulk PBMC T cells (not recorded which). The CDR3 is CAWGSTGIYGYTF.